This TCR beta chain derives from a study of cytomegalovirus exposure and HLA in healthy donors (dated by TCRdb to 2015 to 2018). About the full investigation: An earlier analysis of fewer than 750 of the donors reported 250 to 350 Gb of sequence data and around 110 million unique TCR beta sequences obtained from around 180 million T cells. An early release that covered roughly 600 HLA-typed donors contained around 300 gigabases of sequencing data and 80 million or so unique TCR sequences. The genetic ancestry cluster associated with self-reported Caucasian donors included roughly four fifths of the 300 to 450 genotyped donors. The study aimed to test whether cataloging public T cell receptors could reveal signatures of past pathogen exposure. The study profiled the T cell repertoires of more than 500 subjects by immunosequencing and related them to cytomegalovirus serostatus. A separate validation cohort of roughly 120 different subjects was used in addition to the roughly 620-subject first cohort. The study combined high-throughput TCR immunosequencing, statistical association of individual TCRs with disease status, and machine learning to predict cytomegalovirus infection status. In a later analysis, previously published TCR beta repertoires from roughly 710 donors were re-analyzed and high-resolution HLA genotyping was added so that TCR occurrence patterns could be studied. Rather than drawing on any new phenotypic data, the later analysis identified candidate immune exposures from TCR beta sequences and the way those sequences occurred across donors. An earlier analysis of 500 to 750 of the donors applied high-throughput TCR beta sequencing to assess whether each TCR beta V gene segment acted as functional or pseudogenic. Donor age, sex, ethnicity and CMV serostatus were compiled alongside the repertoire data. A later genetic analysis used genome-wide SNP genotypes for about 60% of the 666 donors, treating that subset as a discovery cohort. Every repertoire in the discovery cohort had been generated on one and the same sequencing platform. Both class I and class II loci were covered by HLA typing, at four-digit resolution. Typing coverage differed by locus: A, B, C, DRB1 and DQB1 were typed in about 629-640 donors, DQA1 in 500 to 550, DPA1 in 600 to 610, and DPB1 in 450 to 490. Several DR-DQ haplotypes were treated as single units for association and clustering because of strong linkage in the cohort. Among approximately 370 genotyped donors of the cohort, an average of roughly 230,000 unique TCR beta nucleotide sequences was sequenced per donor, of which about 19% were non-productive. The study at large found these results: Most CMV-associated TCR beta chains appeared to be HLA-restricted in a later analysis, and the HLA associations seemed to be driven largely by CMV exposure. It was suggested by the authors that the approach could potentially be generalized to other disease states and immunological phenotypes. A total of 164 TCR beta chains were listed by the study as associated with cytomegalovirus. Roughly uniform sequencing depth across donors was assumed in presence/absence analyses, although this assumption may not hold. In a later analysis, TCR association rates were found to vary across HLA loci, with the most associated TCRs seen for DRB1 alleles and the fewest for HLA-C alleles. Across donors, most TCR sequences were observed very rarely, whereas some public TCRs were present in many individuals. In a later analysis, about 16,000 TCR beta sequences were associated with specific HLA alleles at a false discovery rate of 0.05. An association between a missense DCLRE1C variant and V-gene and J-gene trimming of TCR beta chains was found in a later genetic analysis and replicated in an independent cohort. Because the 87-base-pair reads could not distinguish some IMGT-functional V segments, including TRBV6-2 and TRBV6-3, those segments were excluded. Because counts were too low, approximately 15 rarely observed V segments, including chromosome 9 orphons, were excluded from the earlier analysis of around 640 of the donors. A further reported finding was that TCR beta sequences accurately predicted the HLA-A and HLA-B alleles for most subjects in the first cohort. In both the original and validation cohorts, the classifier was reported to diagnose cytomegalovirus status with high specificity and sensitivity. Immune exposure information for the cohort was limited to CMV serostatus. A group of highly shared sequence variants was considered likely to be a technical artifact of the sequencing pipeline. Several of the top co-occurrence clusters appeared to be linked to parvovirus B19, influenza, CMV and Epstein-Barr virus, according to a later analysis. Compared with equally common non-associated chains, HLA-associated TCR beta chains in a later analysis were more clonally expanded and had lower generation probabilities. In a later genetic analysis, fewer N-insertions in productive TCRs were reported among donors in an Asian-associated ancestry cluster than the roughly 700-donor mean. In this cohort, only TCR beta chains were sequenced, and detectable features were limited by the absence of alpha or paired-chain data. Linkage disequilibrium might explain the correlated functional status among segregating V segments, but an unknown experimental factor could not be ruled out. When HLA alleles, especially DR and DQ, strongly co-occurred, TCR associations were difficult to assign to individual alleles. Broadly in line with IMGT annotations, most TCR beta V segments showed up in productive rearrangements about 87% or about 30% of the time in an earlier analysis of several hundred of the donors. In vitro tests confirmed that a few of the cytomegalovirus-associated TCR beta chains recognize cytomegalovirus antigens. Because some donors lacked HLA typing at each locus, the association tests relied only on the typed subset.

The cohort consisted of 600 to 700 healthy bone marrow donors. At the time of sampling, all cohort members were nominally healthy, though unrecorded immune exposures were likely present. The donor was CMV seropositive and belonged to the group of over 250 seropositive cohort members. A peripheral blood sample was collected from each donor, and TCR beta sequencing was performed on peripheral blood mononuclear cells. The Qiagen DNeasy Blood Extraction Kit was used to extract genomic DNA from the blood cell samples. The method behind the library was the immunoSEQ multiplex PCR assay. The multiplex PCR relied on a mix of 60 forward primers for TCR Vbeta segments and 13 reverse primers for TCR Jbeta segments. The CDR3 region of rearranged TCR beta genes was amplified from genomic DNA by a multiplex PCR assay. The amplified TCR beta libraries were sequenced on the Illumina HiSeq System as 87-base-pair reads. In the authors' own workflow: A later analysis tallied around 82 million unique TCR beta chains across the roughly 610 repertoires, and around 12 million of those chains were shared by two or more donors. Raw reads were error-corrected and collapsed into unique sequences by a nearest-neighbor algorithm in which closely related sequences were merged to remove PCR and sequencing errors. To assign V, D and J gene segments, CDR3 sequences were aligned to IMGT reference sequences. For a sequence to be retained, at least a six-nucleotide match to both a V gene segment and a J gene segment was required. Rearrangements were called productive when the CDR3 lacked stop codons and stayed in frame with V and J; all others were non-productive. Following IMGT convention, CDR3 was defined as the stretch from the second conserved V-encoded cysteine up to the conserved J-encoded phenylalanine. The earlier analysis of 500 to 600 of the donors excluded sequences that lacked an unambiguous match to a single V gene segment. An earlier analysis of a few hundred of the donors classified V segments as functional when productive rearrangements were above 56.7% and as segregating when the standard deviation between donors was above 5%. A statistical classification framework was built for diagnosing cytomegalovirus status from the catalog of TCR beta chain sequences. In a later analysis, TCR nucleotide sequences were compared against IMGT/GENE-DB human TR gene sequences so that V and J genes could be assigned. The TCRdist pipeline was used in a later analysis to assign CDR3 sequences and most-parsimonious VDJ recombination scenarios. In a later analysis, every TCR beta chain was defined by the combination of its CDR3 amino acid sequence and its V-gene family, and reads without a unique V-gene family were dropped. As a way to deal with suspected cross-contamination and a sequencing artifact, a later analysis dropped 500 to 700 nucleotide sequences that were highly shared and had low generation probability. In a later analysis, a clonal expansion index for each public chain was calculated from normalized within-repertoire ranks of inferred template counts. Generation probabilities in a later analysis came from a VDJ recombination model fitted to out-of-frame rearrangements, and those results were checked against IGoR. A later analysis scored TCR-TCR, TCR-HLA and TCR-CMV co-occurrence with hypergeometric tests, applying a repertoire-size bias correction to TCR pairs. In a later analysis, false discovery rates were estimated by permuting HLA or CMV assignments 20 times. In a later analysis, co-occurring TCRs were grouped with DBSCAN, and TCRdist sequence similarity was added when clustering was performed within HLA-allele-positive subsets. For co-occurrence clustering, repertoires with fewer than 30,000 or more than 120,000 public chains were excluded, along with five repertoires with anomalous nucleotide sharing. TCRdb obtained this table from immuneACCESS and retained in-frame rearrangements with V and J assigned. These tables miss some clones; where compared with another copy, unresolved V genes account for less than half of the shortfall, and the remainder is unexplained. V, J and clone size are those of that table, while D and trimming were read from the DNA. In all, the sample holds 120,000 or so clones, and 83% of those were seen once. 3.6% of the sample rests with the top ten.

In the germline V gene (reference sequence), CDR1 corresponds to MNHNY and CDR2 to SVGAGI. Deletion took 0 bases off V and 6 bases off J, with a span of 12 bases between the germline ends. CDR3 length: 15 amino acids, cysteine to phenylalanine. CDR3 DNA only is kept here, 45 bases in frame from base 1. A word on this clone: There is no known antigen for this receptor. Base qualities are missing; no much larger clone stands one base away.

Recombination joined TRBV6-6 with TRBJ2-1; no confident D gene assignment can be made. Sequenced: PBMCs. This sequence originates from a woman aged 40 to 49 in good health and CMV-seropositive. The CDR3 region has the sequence CASSYSTPGFNEQFF. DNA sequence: TGTGCCAGCAGTTACTCGACTCCCGGATTCAATGAGCAGTTCTTC.